Listed below are T cell receptor beta chains from one sample, sequenced in a study of T cells after yellow fever vaccination. TCRdb processed the 5' RACE reads anew with MiXCR; each CDR3 protein has one entry. The sample contains about 58,000 distinct CDR3 sequences, approximately 6.1% of which appear only once. Material: PBMCs, either bulk or a sorted T-cell subset (CD4+, CD8+, memory, or dextramer-sorted; not recorded which), obtained on the day of the yellow fever booster vaccination. Every receptor here comes from a young man who received the YFV17D yellow fever vaccine. CDR3s include the opening cysteine and the closing phenylalanine or tryptophan. Expanded clones get a size class; other rows say once, few or many, or leave the size out.

J gene: TRBJ1-1; clone size: many; V gene: TRBV21-1; CDR3 protein: CASRVTGPMNTEAFF
J gene: TRBJ2-1; clone size: few; V gene: TRBV7-9; CDR3 protein: CASSLRLSSYNEQFF
J gene: TRBJ1-1; clone size: many; V gene: TRBV4-2; CDR3 protein: CASSHARGDTEAFF
J gene: TRBJ2-2; clone size: many; V gene: TRBV10-3; CDR3 protein: CAIGQPTNTGGLFF
J gene: TRBJ1-4; clone size: many; V gene: TRBV9; CDR3 protein: CASSRTDDNEKLFF
J gene: TRBJ2-5; clone size: once; V gene: TRBV2; CDR3 protein: CASSGRGETQYF
J gene: TRBJ2-3; clone size: many; V gene: TRBV4-2; CDR3 protein: CASSQGNGRGGLDTQYF
J gene: TRBJ1-1; clone size: many; V gene: TRBV6-5; CDR3 protein: CASSYADGASDEAFF
J gene: TRBJ2-7; clone size: few; V gene: TRBV6-4; CDR3 protein: CASSAPGGYYEQYF
J gene: TRBJ2-2; clone size: many; V gene: TRBV6-6; CDR3 protein: CAASGAGAAGELFF
J gene: TRBJ2-2; clone size: many; V gene: TRBV5-5; CDR3 protein: CASSLRQNTGELFF
J gene: TRBJ1-2; clone size: many; V gene: TRBV20-1; CDR3 protein: CSARRVGPANYGYTF
J gene: TRBJ2-2; clone size: -; V gene: TRBV7-2; CDR3 protein: CASSWPAGVPSNTGELFF
J gene: TRBJ2-2; clone size: few; V gene: TRBV5-1; CDR3 protein: CASSLVGTEDLVTGELFF
J gene: TRBJ2-2; clone size: few; V gene: TRBV4-3; CDR3 protein: CASSQTTGTGSSLHRTGELFF
J gene: TRBJ1-5; clone size: many; V gene: TRBV7-2; CDR3 protein: CASSSAPDRLPQHF
J gene: TRBJ1-5; clone size: few; V gene: TRBV12-3/TRBV12-4; CDR3 protein: CASSNLREYSNQPQHF
J gene: TRBJ1-4; clone size: -; V gene: TRBV7-9; CDR3 protein: CASSLVGQTSVF
J gene: TRBJ2-5; clone size: many; V gene: TRBV5-1; CDR3 protein: CASIHTGGTKETQYF
J gene: TRBJ2-3; clone size: few; V gene: TRBV9; CDR3 protein: CASTPSGGLGTDTQYF
J gene: TRBJ1-5; clone size: -; V gene: TRBV7-9; CDR3 protein: CASSRTDGPYSNQPQHF
J gene: TRBJ1-2; clone size: many; V gene: TRBV7-9; CDR3 protein: CASSSPYRVPNYGYTF
J gene: TRBJ2-7; clone size: few; V gene: TRBV11-2; CDR3 protein: CASSTSSYEQYF
J gene: TRBJ1-2; clone size: many; V gene: TRBV6-6; CDR3 protein: CASSPGQGRLGYTF
J gene: TRBJ1-5; clone size: many; V gene: TRBV12-3/TRBV12-4; CDR3 protein: CASTQGGSNQPQHF
J gene: TRBJ1-1; clone size: -; V gene: TRBV4-3; CDR3 protein: CASSQDTGATEAFF
J gene: TRBJ2-3; clone size: few; V gene: TRBV7-3; CDR3 protein: CASSLGGGGQYF
J gene: TRBJ1-2; clone size: many; V gene: TRBV7-9; CDR3 protein: CASRGFYGYTF
J gene: TRBJ1-2; clone size: -; V gene: TRBV4-1; CDR3 protein: CASSEVVVQANYGYTF
J gene: TRBJ1-1; clone size: -; V gene: TRBV9; CDR3 protein: CASSEGNTEAFF
J gene: TRBJ2-5; clone size: many; V gene: TRBV21-1; CDR3 protein: CASSKRPPLAGVETQYF
J gene: TRBJ1-2; clone size: many; V gene: TRBV4-3; CDR3 protein: CASSQDRERGGYTF
J gene: TRBJ1-2; clone size: -; V gene: TRBV4-1; CDR3 protein: CASSQEGRGTYGYTF
J gene: TRBJ2-7; clone size: many; V gene: TRBV7-3; CDR3 protein: CASSPTRTEAYEQYF
J gene: TRBJ2-5; clone size: -; V gene: TRBV19; CDR3 protein: CASSIEGYQETQYF
J gene: TRBJ1-6; clone size: few; V gene: TRBV7-8; CDR3 protein: CASKVTPNSPLHF
J gene: TRBJ1-5; clone size: many; V gene: TRBV20-1; CDR3 protein: CSARTDSNQPQHF
J gene: TRBJ1-4; clone size: few; V gene: TRBV12-3/TRBV12-4; CDR3 protein: CASSSKGGGLANEKLFF
J gene: TRBJ2-7; clone size: many; V gene: TRBV6-1; CDR3 protein: CASMYAESSYEQYF
J gene: TRBJ2-5; clone size: few; V gene: TRBV14; CDR3 protein: CASSQELGLRETQYF
J gene: TRBJ1-2; clone size: few; V gene: TRBV5-1; CDR3 protein: CASSLEAGGYGYTF
J gene: TRBJ2-2; clone size: few; V gene: TRBV6-2/TRBV6-3; CDR3 protein: CASTPGGQANTGELFF
J gene: TRBJ2-2; clone size: many; V gene: TRBV4-3; CDR3 protein: CASSQDGATQGTGELFF
J gene: TRBJ2-2; clone size: few; V gene: TRBV6-6; CDR3 protein: CASSYASGGELFF
J gene: TRBJ1-6; clone size: many; V gene: TRBV4-1; CDR3 protein: CASSPGQGAHGSPLHF
J gene: TRBJ2-7; clone size: many; V gene: TRBV29-1; CDR3 protein: CSVSNTGPYEQYF
J gene: TRBJ2-5; clone size: -; V gene: TRBV7-9; CDR3 protein: CASSLGGQGEETQYF
J gene: TRBJ2-1; clone size: -; V gene: TRBV29-1; CDR3 protein: CSVGRSSYNEQFF
J gene: TRBJ2-1; clone size: few; V gene: TRBV7-3; CDR3 protein: CASSFTGTTYNEQFF
J gene: TRBJ1-2; clone size: many; V gene: TRBV6-5; CDR3 protein: CASSSRQVRDGYTF